The T cell receptor (beta chain) described here comes from a study of blood T cells in healthy people across ages. Study overall: Template switching recovered approximately one barcoded beta molecule for every two T cells. Study-level findings and limits: Higher diversity and more naive CD4+ cells were features of long-lived donors, compared to aged donors. No conclusive comparison of naive versus antigen-experienced cells was possible with unsorted PBMCs.

Details on this clonotype: Its antigen remains unknown.

Isolation yielded PBMCs, at least 7 million per sample, in every case. J was trimmed by 4 bases and V by 4 bases; bases with no gene match: 16. From germline, CDR1 is SGHRS and CDR2 YFSETQ. The CDR3 covers 17 residues. Primed by a sample-barcoded 5' primer and a J-beta primer mix, a second PCR proceeded for 7 to 11 cycles. TCRdb fed the 5' RACE reads into MiXCR, producing one record per CDR3 protein. The sample yields around 1.5 million distinct CDR3 sequences, roughly 32% seen once. This sequence was found in a woman younger than 45 in good health. The chain combines TRBV5-1 with TRBJ1-1, with 7 bases fitting TRBD1. The material sequenced was blood. CDR3 amino acids: CASSPRQGTGEGTEAFF. CDR3 coding DNA: TGCGCCAGCAGCCCGAGACAGGGTACAGGTGAAGGCACTGAAGCTTTCTTT.